These 21 T cell receptor beta chains were sequenced from one sample in a study of shared clonotypes between healthy human individuals. The method was immunoSEQ multiplex PCR; TCRdb's version includes in-frame clones alone and lacks a portion of them. The table records millions of clones, 90% to 95% of them present only once. Specimen: naive CD4+ T cells sorted from blood. The subset denotes: CD45RA+ positively selected. Receptor source: a man between 18 and 35 years old in good health.

The chain links TRBV10-2 to TRBJ1-2; a weak D match, TRBD1 (6 bases). This CDR3 is 13 amino acids long. The germline V gene has CDR1 WSHSY and CDR2 SAAADI. V gave up 3 bases and J gave up 8 bases, with 13 bases separating them. CDR3 region: CASSDGGGGGYTF. The DNA of the CDR3 is TGCGCCAGCAGTGATGGAGGGGGGGGCGGCTACACCTTC.

In the case of this clone: Distinct nucleotide sequences in the sample also encode this CDR3. The V call is TRBV5-1, the J call TRBJ1-1; D uncertain. Deletions cut 0 bases from V and 1 base from J, with 4 bases between. Germline V gene sequence: CDR1 SGHRS, CDR2 YFSETQ. The CDR3 has 13 residues. This CDR3 reads CASSLGRNTEAFF. In nucleotides, the CDR3 is TGCGCCAGCAGCTTGGGGAGGAACACTGAAGCTTTCTTT.

This clone is a singleton in its sample. The chain recombines TRBV12-5 with TRBJ1-1; D is uncertain. Germline V gene data show CDR1 as LGHNT and CDR2 as FRNRAP. Trimming cost V 5 bases and J 1 base, with 14 bases left between them. This CDR3 has 15 amino acids. CDR3 loop: CASGTLGPANTEAFF. Written as DNA, the CDR3 is TGTGCTAGTGGTACCCTCGGACCCGCGAACACTGAAGCTTTCTTT.

The chain uses TRBV9 and TRBJ2-1; D possibly corresponds to TRBD2 (5 bases). The CDR3 spans 14 residues. V lost 4 bases and J lost 7, with 15 bases in between. The germline CDR1 and CDR2 sequences are SGDLS and YYNGEE. The DNA for the CDR3 is TGTGCCAGCAGCCCTGAGGTTGGGAGAAATGAGCAGTTCTTC. It specifies CASSPEVGRNEQFF. The full variable domain, rest sourced from reference TRBV9 and TRBJ2-1, is DSGVTQTPKHLITATGQRVTLRCSPRSGDLSVYWYQQSLDQGLQFLIQYYNGEERAKGNILERFSAQQFPDLHSELNLSSLELGDSALYFCASSPEVGRNEQFFGPGTRLTVL.

This rearrangement joins TRBV18 to TRBJ2-1; D is unclear. The CDR3 has 16 amino acids. Trimming removed 3 bases from V and 0 bases from J, with 12 bases in between. Germline V gene lookup returns CDR1 KGHSH and CDR2 LQKENI. In DNA, the CDR3 is TGTGCCAGCTCACCTACAGAAACGAGCTCCTACAATGAGCAGTTCTTC. It encodes CASSPTETSSYNEQFF. The full variable domain, rest sourced from reference TRBV18 and TRBJ2-1, is NAGVMQNPRHLVRRRGQEARLRCSPMKGHSHVYWYRQLPEEGLKFMVYLQKENIIDESGMPKERFSAEFPKEGPSILRIQQVVRGDSAAYFCASSPTETSSYNEQFFGPGTRLTVL.

For this clone: The same CDR3 also results from other DNA sequences found in this sample. The CDR3 DNA follows: TGTGCCAGCAGCACCAGGAACAATGAGCAGTTCTTC. Translating it yields CASSTRNNEQFF. The genes are TRBV7-2 and TRBJ2-1; D remains ambiguous. Per the germline V gene, CDR1 is SGHTA and CDR2 is FQGNSA. Trimming stripped 5 bases from V and 5 bases from J, with 7 bases between. The CDR3 totals 12 residues.

This chain uses TRBV18 with TRBJ2-7, with D possibly being TRBD1 (5 bases). The CDR3 runs to 15 residues. Trimming took 3 bases from V and 2 from J, leaving 14 bases between them. Per germline, CDR1 KGHSH and CDR2 LQKENI. The CDR3 spells CASSPGHEVAYEQYF. In nucleotides, the CDR3 is TGTGCCAGCTCACCCGGACATGAAGTAGCCTACGAGCAGTACTTC.

The gene calls are TRBV5-4 and TRBJ2-1; D might be TRBD2 (6 bases). Germline values: CDR1 SGHNT, CDR2 YYREEE (reference sequence). V was cut by 4 bases and J by 10 bases, with 15 bases left in between. The CDR3 sequence is 13 residues long. The CDR3 protein is CASSLSGVPEQFF. In DNA form, the CDR3 reads TGTGCCAGCAGCCTCTCGGGGGTCCCCGAGCAGTTCTTC.

On this clone itself: Other DNA sequences in the sample encode the same CDR3. V usage is TRBV10-3 and J usage is TRBJ2-3; D gene unclear. CDR1 ENHRY and CDR2 SYGVKD come from the germline V gene. This CDR3 region has 11 residues. The ends were cut back, 2 bases at V and 5 bases at J, with 2 bases in the middle. CDR3 DNA: TGTGCCATCAGTGAGATAGATACGCAGTATTTT. Protein product: CAISEIDTQYF.

The genes are TRBV29-1 and TRBJ1-1; no clear D. Deletions cut 1 base from V and 0 bases from J, with 9 bases between. CDR3 length: 14 residues. Germline V gene data show CDR1 as SQVTM and CDR2 as ANQGSEA. The CDR3 region is CSVEGASMNTEAFF. The CDR3 DNA reads as TGCAGCGTTGAAGGGGCCAGCATGAACACTGAAGCTTTCTTT.

This chain joins TRBV11-3 and TRBJ2-3, with TRBD2 identical over 9 bases. Trimming cost V 5 bases and J 3 bases; bases outside gene matches: 3. The CDR3 length is 14 residues. Germline V gives CDR1 SGHNT, CDR2 YENEEA. CDR3 nucleotide sequence: TGTGCCAGCAGCCCTAGCGGGATAACAGATACGCAGTATTTT. Encoded protein: CASSPSGITDTQYF.

The rearrangement links TRBV5-1 to TRBJ2-3; D gene ambiguous. The length of the CDR3 is 13 residues. Germline values: CDR1 SGHRS, CDR2 YFSETQ. V lost 2 bases and J 4 bases, leaving 8 bases between the germline ends. The CDR3 nucleotides read TGCGCCAGCAGCTTCATCAGCGCAGATACGCAGTATTTT. This sequence encodes CASSFISADTQYF.

This clone appeared once. Written as DNA, the CDR3 is TGTGCCAGCGACGCGGCGGGAGGGAAAGCCGGGGAGCTGTTTTTT. It codes for CASDAAGGKAGELFF. V and J are TRBV7-9 and TRBJ2-2; TRBD2 aligns across 9 bases. V lost 8 bases, J lost 6 bases, and 10 bases stayed unmatched. Per the germline V gene, CDR1 is SEHNR and CDR2 is FQNEAQ (reference sequence). The CDR3 is 15 amino acids.

The genes are TRBV21-1 and TRBJ2-3; the DNA was not compared with TRBD1, the D call given in the table. TRBV21-1 is shown as a pseudogene. CDR3 size: 15 residues. The CDR3 is CASSRRHDPTDTQYF. Here the CDR3 DNA reads TGTGCCAGCAGCCGGCGACATGATCCCACAGATACGCAGTATTTT.

About this clone: Other DNA sequences within the sample encode an identical CDR3. The chain is built from TRBV9 and TRBJ2-5, with D hard to call. Germline lookup yields CDR1 SGDLS and CDR2 YYNGEE. The V end was cut by 3 bases, the J end by 2 bases, with 8 bases between. There are 13 residues in the CDR3. CDR3 bases: TGTGCCAGCAGCGCGGGTATACAAGAGACCCAGTACTTC. It specifies CASSAGIQETQYF. The full variable domain, in which reference TRBV9 and TRBJ2-5 provide the parts outside the CDR3, is DSGVTQTPKHLITATGQRVTLRCSPRSGDLSVYWYQQSLDQGLQFLIQYYNGEERAKGNILERFSAQQFPDLHSELNLSSLELGDSALYFCASSAGIQETQYFGPGTRLLVL.

The J gene is TRBJ2-3, the V gene TRBV7-9; weak D call: TRBD1 (5 bases). This CDR3 has 13 residues. CDR1 and CDR2 (germline): SEHNR, FQNEAQ (reference sequence). Trimming shortened V by 5 bases and J by 4 bases, and 10 bases separated the two germline ends. The CDR3 sequence: CASSAEQADTQYF. As DNA, the CDR3 is TGTGCCAGCAGCGCCGAACAGGCAGATACGCAGTATTTT.

The rearrangement joins TRBV10-1 to TRBJ2-1, with unresolved D. V lost 4 bases and J 9 bases, leaving 13 bases between the germline ends. The V gene's germline CDR1 is WNHNN and CDR2 SYGVQD (reference sequence). This CDR3 is built from 13 residues. The CDR3 DNA follows: TGCGCCAGCAGTGTAGGCCTAGAGCTTGAGCAGTTCTTC. This codes for CASSVGLELEQFF.

The chain combines TRBV9 with TRBJ2-5, with D hard to call. Germline V CDR1 and CDR2: SGDLS, YYNGEE. V gave up 0 bases and J gave up 5 bases, with 14 bases separating them. CDR3 length equals 15 residues. CDR3 sequence reads: CASSVGPLQVETQYF. DNA for the CDR3: TGTGCCAGCAGCGTAGGGCCTCTCCAAGTGGAGACCCAGTACTTC.

This sequence joins TRBV9 and TRBJ2-2; D possibly corresponds to TRBD1 (6 bases). Looked up from germline, CDR1 is SGDLS and CDR2 is YYNGEE. The CDR3 consists of 17 residues. The ends were cut back, 0 bases at V and 5 bases at J, with 17 bases in the middle. CDR3 sequence (DNA): TGTGCCAGCAGCGTAGCCTTAGGGACACCTATGACCGGGGAGCTGTTTTTT. Its translation: CASSVALGTPMTGELFF.

V is TRBV7-2 and J is TRBJ2-7; D unresolved. The germline gives CDR1 SGHTA, CDR2 FQGNSA. This CDR3 has 13 amino acids. V was clipped by 5 bases and J by 1 base, with 9 bases between them. The CDR3 here is CASSGIDSYEQYF. CDR3 coding DNA: TGTGCCAGCAGCGGGATAGATTCCTACGAGCAGTACTTC.

This clone showed up just a few times. V gene TRBV15 combines with J gene TRBJ1-2; no clear D. Trimming removed 1 base from V and 0 bases from J, with 3 bases in between. The CDR3 is made up of 13 amino acids. The germline V gene has CDR1 LNHNV and CDR2 YYDKDF (reference sequence). The CDR3 bases are TGTGCCACCAGCAGAGGGGCTAACTATGGCTACACCTTC. It codes for CATSRGANYGYTF.